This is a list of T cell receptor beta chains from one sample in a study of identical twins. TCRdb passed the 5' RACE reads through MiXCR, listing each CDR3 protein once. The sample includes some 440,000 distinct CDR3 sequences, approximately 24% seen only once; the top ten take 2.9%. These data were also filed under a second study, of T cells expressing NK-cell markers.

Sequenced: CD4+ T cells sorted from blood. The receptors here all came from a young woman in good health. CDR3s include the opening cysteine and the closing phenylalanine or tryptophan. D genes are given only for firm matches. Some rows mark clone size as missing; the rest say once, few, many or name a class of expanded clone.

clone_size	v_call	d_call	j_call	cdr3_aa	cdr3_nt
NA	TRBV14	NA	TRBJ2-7	CASSQEAGAAQYF	TGTGCCAGCAGCCAAGAGGCGGGGGCTGCCCAGTACTTC
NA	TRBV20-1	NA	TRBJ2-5	CSAPREWGETQYF	TGCAGTGCCCCACGGGAGTGGGGGGAGACCCAGTACTTC
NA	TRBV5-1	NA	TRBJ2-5	CASSLGSARETQYF	TGCGCCAGCAGCTTGGGCTCAGCCCGGGAGACCCAGTACTTC
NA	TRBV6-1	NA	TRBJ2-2	CASRRGREGDGELFF	TGTGCCAGCAGGAGAGGCAGGGAAGGTGACGGGGAGCTGTTTTTT
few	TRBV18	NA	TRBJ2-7	CASSPTQGSEQYF	TGTGCCAGCTCACCAACACAGGGAAGCGAGCAGTACTTC
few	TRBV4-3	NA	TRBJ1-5	CASSQGLGGQPQHF	TGCGCCAGCAGCCAAGGGTTGGGGGGCCAGCCCCAGCATTTT
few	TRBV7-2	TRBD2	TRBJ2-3	CASSWTSGRGDTQYF	TGTGCCAGCAGCTGGACTAGCGGGAGGGGAGATACGCAGTATTTT
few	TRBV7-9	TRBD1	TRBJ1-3	CASSPRGGAGNTIYF	TGTGCCAGCAGCCCCAGGGGGGGCGCTGGAAACACCATATATTTT
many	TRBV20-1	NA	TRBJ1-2	CSAGGVRDYGYTF	TGCAGTGCCGGTGGGGTTAGGGACTATGGCTACACCTTC
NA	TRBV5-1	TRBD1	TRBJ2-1	CASRVQGKGYEQFF	TGCGCCAGCAGAGTACAGGGGAAGGGGTATGAGCAGTTCTTC
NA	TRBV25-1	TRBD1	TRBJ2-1	CASSIGTGANEQFF	TGTGCCAGCAGTATCGGGACAGGGGCTAATGAGCAGTTCTTC
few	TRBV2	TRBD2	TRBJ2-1	CASSSTSGGVYEQFF	TGTGCCAGCAGCTCGACTAGCGGGGGGGTTTATGAGCAGTTCTTC
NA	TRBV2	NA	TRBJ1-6	CASSEGDSPLHF	TGTGCCAGCAGTGAAGGCGATTCACCCCTCCACTTT
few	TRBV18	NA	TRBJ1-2	CASSLGTDYGYTF	TGTGCCAGCTCACTGGGGACTGACTATGGCTACACCTTC
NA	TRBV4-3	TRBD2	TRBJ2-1	CASSQDFGLAGNEQFF	TGCGCCAGCAGCCAAGATTTTGGGCTAGCGGGCAATGAGCAGTTCTTC
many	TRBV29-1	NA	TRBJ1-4	CSVVVGFNEKLFF	TGCAGCGTTGTCGTGGGTTTTAATGAAAAACTGTTTTTT
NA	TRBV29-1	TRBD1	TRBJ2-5	CSADSGTGGVETQYF	TGCAGCGCCGACTCCGGGACAGGGGGTGTAGAGACCCAGTACTTC
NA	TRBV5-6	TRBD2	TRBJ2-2	CASSWGLAGGVGELFF	TGTGCCAGCAGCTGGGGACTAGCGGGAGGAGTCGGGGAGCTGTTTTTT